This T cell receptor (beta chain) was observed in a study of blood T cell repertoires in COVID-19. On the study more broadly: Sources were T cells, B-cell-depleted T cells, or PBMCs; the material itself was cDNA or gDNA.

Trimming removed 2 bases at V and 8 bases at J, with 9 bases between. The germline V gene has CDR1 KGHSH and CDR2 LQKENI. The CDR3 runs 13 residues. Some clones are missing from TCRdb's copy, which holds only in-frame ones; the method was immunoSEQ multiplex PCR. The sample yields about 150,000 clones, over 80% seen once. Sample: peripheral blood. The V gene is TRBV18, the J gene TRBJ1-4; D unclear. The clonotype was recovered from a man older than 75 with acute or convalescent COVID-19. The DNA for the CDR3 is TGTGCCAGCTCACCAAGACAAGAGGAAAAACTGTTTTTT. As protein: CASSPRQEEKLFF.